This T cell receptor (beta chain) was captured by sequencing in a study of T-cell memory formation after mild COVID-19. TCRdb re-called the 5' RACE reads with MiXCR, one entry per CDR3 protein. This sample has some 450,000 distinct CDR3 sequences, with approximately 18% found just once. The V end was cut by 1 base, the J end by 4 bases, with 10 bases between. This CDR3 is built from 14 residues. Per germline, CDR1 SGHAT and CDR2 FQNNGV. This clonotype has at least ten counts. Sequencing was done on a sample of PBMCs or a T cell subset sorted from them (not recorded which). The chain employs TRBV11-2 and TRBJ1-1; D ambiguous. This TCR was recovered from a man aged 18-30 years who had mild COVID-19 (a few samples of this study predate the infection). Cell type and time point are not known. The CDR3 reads CASSLARSGTEAFF. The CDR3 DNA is TGTGCCAGCAGCTTAGCACGGTCCGGCACTGAAGCTTTCTTT.